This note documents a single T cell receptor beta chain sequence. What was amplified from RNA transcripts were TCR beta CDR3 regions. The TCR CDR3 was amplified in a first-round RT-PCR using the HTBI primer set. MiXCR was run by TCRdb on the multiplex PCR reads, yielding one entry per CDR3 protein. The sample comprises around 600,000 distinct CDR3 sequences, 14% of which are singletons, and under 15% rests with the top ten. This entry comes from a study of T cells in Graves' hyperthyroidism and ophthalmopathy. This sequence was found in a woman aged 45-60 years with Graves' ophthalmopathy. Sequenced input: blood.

The CDR3 here is CASSPYTGPSNTGELFF. The CDR3 nucleotides are TGCGCCAGCAGCCCCTATACGGGGCCATCCAACACCGGGGAGCTGTTTTTT. The rearrangement links TRBV4-1 to TRBJ2-2; D might be TRBD1 or TRBD2, each matching 5 bases. The CDR3 is 17 residues long. The germline V gene has CDR1 MGHRA and CDR2 YSYEKL. Trimming cost V 4 bases and J 2 bases, with 17 bases left between them.